Included here is one T cell receptor (beta chain) sequence, with context. Its antigen is unknown. The germline gene is not matched at one end of the junction; a read error may be the cause. The CDR3 runs to 14 residues. The germline V gene encodes CDR1 SSHAT and CDR2 FNYEAQ (reference sequence). Profiling relied on immunoSEQ multiplex PCR, and the TCRdb table lists in-frame clones only, not all of them. The data show fewer than 55,000 clones, roughly two thirds seen once. The sample's time point: week 47, end of study. Vaccinated patients received 300 ug of mutant IDH1 20-mer peptide per dose, with topical imiquimod. Tumors from donors were new WHO grade 3 or 4 IDH1-mutant astrocytomas with ATRX loss. The data originate from a study of a mutant IDH1 vaccine in newly diagnosed glioma. Looking at the study overall: Of treated patients, around 62% were men and about 38% women, averaging about 40 years. Earlier care involved radiotherapy, temozolomide, or both, and the majority received both.

The chain links TRBV7-7 to TRBJ1-1, with 11 bases fitting TRBD1. The source material was peripheral blood mononuclear cells (PBMCs), sampled from a glioma patient whose treatment included an IDH1 peptide vaccine. This TCR came from a man aged 35 to 55 with glioma. Some clones in this sample may be carry-over from other donors' samples. This CDR3 is CASSLRTGGPEAFF. The CDR3 DNA follows: TGTGCTAGCAGTCTAAGGACAGGGGGCCCTGAAGCTTTCTTT.